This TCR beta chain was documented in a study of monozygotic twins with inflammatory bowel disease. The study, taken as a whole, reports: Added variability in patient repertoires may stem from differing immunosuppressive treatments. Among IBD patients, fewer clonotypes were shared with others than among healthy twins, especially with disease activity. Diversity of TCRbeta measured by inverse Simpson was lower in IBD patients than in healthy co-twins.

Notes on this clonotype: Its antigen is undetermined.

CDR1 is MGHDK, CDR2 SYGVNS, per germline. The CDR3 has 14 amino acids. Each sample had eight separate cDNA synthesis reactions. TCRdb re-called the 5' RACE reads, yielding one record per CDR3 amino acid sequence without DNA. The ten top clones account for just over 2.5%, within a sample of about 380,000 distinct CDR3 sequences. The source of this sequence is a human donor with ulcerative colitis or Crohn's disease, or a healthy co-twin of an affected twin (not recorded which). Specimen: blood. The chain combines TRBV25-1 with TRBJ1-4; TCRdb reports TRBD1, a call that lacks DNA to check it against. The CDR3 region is CASSKGRGNEKLFF. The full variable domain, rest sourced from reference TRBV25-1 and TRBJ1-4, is EADIYQTPRYLVIGTGKKITLECSQTMGHDKMYWYQQDPGMELHLIHYSYGVNSTEKGDLSSESTVSRIRTEHFPLTLESARPSHTSQYLCASSKGRGNEKLFFGSGTQLSVL.